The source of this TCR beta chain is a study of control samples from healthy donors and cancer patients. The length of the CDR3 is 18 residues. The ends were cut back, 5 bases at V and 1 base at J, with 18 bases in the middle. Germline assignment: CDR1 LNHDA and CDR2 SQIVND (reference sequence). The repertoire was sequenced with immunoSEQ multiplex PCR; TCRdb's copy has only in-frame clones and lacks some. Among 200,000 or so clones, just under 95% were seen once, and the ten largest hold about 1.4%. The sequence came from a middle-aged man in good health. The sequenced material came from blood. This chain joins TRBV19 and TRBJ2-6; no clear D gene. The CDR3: CASSYMTRYLSGANVLTF. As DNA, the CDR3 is TGTGCCAGTAGTTACATGACCCGTTATTTATCTGGGGCCAACGTCCTGACTTTC. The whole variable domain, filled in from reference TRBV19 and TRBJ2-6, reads DGGITQSPKYLFRKEGQNVTLSCEQNLNHDAMYWYRQDPGQGLRLIYYSQIVNDFQKGDIAEGYSVSREKKESFPLTVTSAQKNPTAFYLCASSYMTRYLSGANVLTFGAGSRLTVL.